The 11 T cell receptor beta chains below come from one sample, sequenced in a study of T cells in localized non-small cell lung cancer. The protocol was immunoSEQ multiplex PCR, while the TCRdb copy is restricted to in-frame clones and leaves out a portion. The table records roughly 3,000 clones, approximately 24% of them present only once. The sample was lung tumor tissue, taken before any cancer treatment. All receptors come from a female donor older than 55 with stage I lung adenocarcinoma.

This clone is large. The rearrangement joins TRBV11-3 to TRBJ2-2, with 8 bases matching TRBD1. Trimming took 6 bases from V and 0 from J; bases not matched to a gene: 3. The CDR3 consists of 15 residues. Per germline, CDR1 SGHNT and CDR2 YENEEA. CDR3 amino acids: CASRGTGSNTGELFF. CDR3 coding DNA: TGTGCCAGCAGGGGGACAGGATCGAACACCGGGGAGCTGTTTTTT. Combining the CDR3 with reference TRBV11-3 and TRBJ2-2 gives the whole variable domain EAGVVQSPRYKIIEKKQPVAFWCNPISGHNTLYWYLQNLGQGPELLIRYENEEAVDDSQLPKDRFSAERLKGVDSTLKIQPAELGDSAVYLCASRGTGSNTGELFFGEGSRLTVL.

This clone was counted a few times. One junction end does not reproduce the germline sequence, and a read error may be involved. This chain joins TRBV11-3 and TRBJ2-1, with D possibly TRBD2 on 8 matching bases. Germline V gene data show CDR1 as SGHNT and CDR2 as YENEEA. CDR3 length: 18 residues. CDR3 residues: CASRLGQAAGARGNEQFF. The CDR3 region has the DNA TGTGCCAGCAGATTAGGACAGGCAGCGGGAGCTAGGGGCAATGAGCAGTTCTTC. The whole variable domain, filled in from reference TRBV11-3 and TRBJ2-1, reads EAGVVQSPRYKIIEKKQPVAFWCNPISGHNTLYWYLQNLGQGPELLIRYENEEAVDDSQLPKDRFSAERLKGVDSTLKIQPAELGDSAVYLCASRLGQAAGARGNEQFFGPGTRLTVL.

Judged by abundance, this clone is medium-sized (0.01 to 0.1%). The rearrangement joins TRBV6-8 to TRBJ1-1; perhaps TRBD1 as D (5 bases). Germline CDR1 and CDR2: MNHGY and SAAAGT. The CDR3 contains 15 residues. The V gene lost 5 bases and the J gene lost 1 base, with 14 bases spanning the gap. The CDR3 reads CASSVWGRGNTEAFF. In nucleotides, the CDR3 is TGTGCCAGCAGTGTGTGGGGGAGGGGGAACACTGAAGCTTTCTTT.

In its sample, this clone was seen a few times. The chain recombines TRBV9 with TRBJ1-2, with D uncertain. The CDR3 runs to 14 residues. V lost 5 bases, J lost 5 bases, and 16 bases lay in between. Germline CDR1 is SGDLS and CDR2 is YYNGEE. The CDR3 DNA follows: TGTGCCAGCAGTGACGGACCAGCCTCTTATGGCTACACCTTC. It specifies CASSDGPASYGYTF.

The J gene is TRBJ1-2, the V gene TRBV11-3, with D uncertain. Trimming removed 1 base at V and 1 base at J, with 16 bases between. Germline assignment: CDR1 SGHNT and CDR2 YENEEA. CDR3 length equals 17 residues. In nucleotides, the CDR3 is TGTGCCAGCAGCTTAGTTTTCCGGAAGACGGTTAACTATGGCTACACCTTC. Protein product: CASSLVFRKTVNYGYTF.

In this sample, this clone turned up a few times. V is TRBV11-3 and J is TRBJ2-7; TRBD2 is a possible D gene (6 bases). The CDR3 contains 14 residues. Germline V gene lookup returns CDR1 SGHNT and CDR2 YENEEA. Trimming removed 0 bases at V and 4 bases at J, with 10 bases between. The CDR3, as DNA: TGTGCCAGCAGCTTAGAGGGCGCGGGGTACGAGCAGTACTTC. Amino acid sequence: CASSLEGAGYEQYF.

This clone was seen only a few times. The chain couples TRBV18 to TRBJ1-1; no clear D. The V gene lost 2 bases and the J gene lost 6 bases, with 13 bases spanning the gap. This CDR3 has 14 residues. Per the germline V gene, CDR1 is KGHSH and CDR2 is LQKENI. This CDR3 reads CASSPGVGDPEAFF. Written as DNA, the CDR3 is TGTGCCAGCTCACCAGGGGTCGGGGATCCTGAAGCTTTCTTT.

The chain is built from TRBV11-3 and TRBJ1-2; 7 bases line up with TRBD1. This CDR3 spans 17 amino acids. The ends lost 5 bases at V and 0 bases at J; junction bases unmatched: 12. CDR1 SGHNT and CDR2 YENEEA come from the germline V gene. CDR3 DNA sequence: TGTGCCAGCAGCGCAGGAACCCACAGGGGATCTAACTATGGCTACACCTTC. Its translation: CASSAGTHRGSNYGYTF. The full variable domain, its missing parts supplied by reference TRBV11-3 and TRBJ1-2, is EAGVVQSPRYKIIEKKQPVAFWCNPISGHNTLYWYLQNLGQGPELLIRYENEEAVDDSQLPKDRFSAERLKGVDSTLKIQPAELGDSAVYLCASSAGTHRGSNYGYTFGSGTRLTVV.

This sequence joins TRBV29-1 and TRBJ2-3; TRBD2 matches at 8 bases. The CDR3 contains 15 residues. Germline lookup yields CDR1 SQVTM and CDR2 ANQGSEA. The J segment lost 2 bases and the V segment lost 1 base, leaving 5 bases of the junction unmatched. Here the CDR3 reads CSVEGERGYTDTQYF. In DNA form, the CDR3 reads TGCAGCGTTGAAGGGGAGCGGGGGTACACAGATACGCAGTATTTT.

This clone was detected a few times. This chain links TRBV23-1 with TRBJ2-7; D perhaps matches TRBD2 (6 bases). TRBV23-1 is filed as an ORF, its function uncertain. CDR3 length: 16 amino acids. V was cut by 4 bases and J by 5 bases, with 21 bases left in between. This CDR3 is CASSPGTALSRDEQYF. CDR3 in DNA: TGCGCCAGCAGTCCGGGGACTGCCTTATCGAGGGACGAGCAGTACTTC.

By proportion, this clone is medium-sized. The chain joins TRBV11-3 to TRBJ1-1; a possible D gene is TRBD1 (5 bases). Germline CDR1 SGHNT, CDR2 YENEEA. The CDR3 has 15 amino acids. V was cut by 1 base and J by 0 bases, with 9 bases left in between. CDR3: CASSLVTGLNTEAFF. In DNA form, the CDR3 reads TGTGCCAGCAGCTTAGTAACAGGTCTGAACACTGAAGCTTTCTTT.